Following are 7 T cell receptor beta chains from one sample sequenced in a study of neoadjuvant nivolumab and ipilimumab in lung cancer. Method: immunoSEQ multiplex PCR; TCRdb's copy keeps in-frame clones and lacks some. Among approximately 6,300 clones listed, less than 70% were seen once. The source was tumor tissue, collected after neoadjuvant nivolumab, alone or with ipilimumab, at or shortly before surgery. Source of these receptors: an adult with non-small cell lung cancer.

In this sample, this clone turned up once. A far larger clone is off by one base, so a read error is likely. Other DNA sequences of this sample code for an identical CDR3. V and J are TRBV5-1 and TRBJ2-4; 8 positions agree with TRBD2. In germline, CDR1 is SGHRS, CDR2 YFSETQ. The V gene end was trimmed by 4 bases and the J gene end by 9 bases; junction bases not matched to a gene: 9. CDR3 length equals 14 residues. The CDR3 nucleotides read TGCGCCAGCAGCCCCGGGAGGGTGGGGAGCATTCAGTACTTC. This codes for CASSPGRVGSIQYF.

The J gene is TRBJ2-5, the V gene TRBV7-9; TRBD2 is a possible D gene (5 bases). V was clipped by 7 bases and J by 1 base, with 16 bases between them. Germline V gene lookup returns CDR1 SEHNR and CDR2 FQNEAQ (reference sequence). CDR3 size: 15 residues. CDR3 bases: TGTGCCAGCACCCGGGGATCGGTGATCCAAGAGACCCAGTACTTC. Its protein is CASTRGSVIQETQYF.

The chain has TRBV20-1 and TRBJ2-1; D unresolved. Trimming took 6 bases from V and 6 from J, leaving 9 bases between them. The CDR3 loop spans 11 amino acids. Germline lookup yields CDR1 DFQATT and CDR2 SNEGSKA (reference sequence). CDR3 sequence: CSARLGNEQFF. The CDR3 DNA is TGCAGTGCCAGACTGGGCAATGAGCAGTTCTTC.

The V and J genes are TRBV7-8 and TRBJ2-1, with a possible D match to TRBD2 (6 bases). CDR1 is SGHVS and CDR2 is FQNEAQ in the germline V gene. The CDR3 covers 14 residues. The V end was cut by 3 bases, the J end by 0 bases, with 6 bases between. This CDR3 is CASSFGSSYNEQFF. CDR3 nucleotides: TGTGCCAGCAGCTTCGGGAGCTCCTACAATGAGCAGTTCTTC.

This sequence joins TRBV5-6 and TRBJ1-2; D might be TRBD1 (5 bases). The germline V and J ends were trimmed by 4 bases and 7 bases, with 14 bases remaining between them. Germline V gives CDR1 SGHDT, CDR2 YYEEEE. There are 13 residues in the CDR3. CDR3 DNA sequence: TGTGCCAGCAGCACAAGTAAGGGGCTTGGCTACACCTTC. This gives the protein CASSTSKGLGYTF.

CDR3 amino acids: CASSYRAGDSEQYF. The CDR3 nucleotides are TGTGCCAGCAGCTATAGGGCAGGGGATAGCGAGCAGTACTTC. The genes are TRBV7-9 and TRBJ2-7; the D gene is possibly TRBD1 (6 bases). The V gene lost 4 bases and the J gene lost 6 bases, with 16 bases spanning the gap. The CDR3 runs to 14 residues. CDR1 and CDR2 (germline): SEHNR, FQNEAQ (reference sequence).

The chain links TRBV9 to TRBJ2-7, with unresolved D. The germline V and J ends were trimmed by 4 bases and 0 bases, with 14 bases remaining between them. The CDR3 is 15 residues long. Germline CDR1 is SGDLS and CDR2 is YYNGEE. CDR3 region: CASSPRSGNSYEQYF. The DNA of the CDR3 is TGTGCCAGCAGCCCTCGATCCGGAAACTCCTACGAGCAGTACTTC.